This paragraph covers one T cell receptor (beta chain) sequence. The entry originates in a study of shared T cell receptors in the human thymus. The protocol was immunoSEQ multiplex PCR, while the TCRdb copy is restricted to in-frame clones and leaves out a portion. The repertoire holds some 400,000 clones, with just under 95% as singletons. Trimming removed 6 bases at V and 7 bases at J, with 16 bases between. CDR1 is SGHNT, CDR2 YENEEA, per germline. The CDR3 is made up of 14 amino acids. The sequencing input was thymocytes. The gene calls are TRBV11-3 and TRBJ2-1; TRBD2 is a possible D gene (6 bases). The clonotype comes from a human donor. The CDR3 region is CASRTVPAGNEQFF. DNA of the CDR3: TGTGCCAGCAGGACGGTCCCCGCGGGGAATGAGCAGTTCTTC.